One and the same sample provided the 16 T cell receptor beta chains below, sequenced in a study of identical twins. From the 5' RACE reads, TCRdb called clonotypes with MiXCR, one entry per CDR3 protein. The repertoire includes roughly 260,000 distinct CDR3 sequences, 6% to 8.5% of them detected once, and under 6% sits in the top ten. The data were also submitted as part of a second study, on yellow fever vaccine responses in identical twins.

Sequencing was performed on CD8+ T cells sorted from blood. The receptors here all came from a woman under 30 in good health.

This clonotype was detected ten times or more. V is TRBV24-1 and J is TRBJ2-3; maybe TRBD1 (6 bases). Germline CDR1 is KGHDR and CDR2 is SFDVKD. V was cut by 8 bases and J by 1 base, with 9 bases left in between. This CDR3 is 13 amino acids long. The CDR3 DNA reads TGTGCCACCACCCGGACAGGCACAGATACGCAGTATTTT. It is translated as CATTRTGTDTQYF.

A single count supports this clonotype. Possible read error: a much larger clone is one base away. The chain couples TRBV28 to TRBJ2-1; TRBD1 agrees at 8 bases. This CDR3 comprises 15 residues. V shed 6 bases and J 7 bases; nucleotides not matched to a gene: 11. Germline CDR1 is MDHEN and CDR2 is SYDVKM. The CDR3 loop is CASSFPGTGRNEQFF. CDR3 nucleotide sequence: TGTGCCAGCAGCTTCCCCGGGACAGGCCGAAATGAGCAGTTCTTC.

J is TRBJ2-1 and V is TRBV11-1, with 12 bases that match TRBD2. Germline lookup yields CDR1 SGHAT and CDR2 FQDESV (reference sequence). The CDR3 runs 19 residues. With 0 bases clipped from V and 0 bases from J, the junction kept 6 bases outside the gene matches. CDR3 in DNA: TGTGCCAGCAGCTTAGCCCCCGGACTAGCGGGGAGCTCCTACAATGAGCAGTTCTTC. Residues: CASSLAPGLAGSSYNEQFF.

This clonotype appeared a few times. This rearrangement joins TRBV4-1 to TRBJ1-1, with no clear D. The CDR3 contains 14 residues. Germline CDR1 is MGHRA and CDR2 is YSYEKL. Deletions cut 3 bases from V and 6 bases from J, with 14 bases between. The CDR3 DNA is TGCGCCAGCAGCCAGGTGGAGGGTAGCCCTGAAGCTTTCTTT. This translates into CASSQVEGSPEAFF.

This clonotype was counted only a few times. V and J are TRBV7-9 and TRBJ2-7, with 11 bases fitting TRBD1. The CDR3 loop spans 13 amino acids. After removal of 6 bases from V and 9 bases from J, the junction contained 7 bases not matched to a gene. CDR1 SEHNR and CDR2 FQNEAQ come from the germline V gene (reference sequence). CDR3 protein: CASSSRDRGWQYF. The CDR3 DNA reads as TGTGCCAGCAGTTCCCGGGACAGGGGGTGGCAGTACTTC.

This clonotype was found a few times. V and J are TRBV15 and TRBJ2-3, with D hard to call. The CDR3 length is 11 residues. Looked up from germline, CDR1 is LNHNV and CDR2 is YYDKDF (reference sequence). The V gene lost 3 bases and the J gene lost 2 bases, with 0 bases spanning the gap. The CDR3 loop is CATSSTDTQYF. CDR3 DNA: TGTGCCACCAGCAGCACAGATACGCAGTATTTT.

DNA of the CDR3: TGTGCCCTCAGCCCCGGACTAGCGGGAATGAGGGGAAACACCGGGGAGCTGTTTTTT. Protein product: CALSPGLAGMRGNTGELFF. The chain carries TRBV3-1 and TRBJ2-2; 12 nucleotides match TRBD2. This CDR3 comprises 19 residues. The J segment lost 2 bases and the V segment lost 11 bases, leaving 18 bases of the junction unmatched. The germline CDR1 and CDR2 sequences are LGHDT and YNNKEL (reference sequence).

This clonotype appeared many times. The chain links TRBV29-1 to TRBJ1-4, with D perhaps TRBD1 (6 bases). V gave up 2 bases and J gave up 5 bases, with 6 bases separating them. The germline gives CDR1 SQVTM, CDR2 ANQGSEA. This CDR3 region has 12 residues. CDR3 in DNA: TGCAGCGTTGAACAGGGGAATGAAAAACTGTTTTTT. Translation gives CSVEQGNEKLFF.

Ten or more counts support this clonotype. The gene calls are TRBV29-1 and TRBJ2-7; TRBD1 agrees at 10 bases. This CDR3 comprises 13 residues. Germline assignment: CDR1 SQVTM and CDR2 ANQGSEA. The junction had 3 bases not matched to a gene; V was cut back by 2 bases and J by 5 bases. CDR3 bases: TGCAGCGTTGAAAAGGGACAGGGGAACGAGCAGTACTTC. As protein: CSVEKGQGNEQYF.

This clonotype was counted a few times. This sequence joins TRBV27 and TRBJ2-7; tentative D call: TRBD1 (6 bases). This CDR3 is built from 14 residues. The V end was cut by 6 bases, the J end by 0 bases, with 12 bases between. CDR1 is MNHEY and CDR2 is SMNVEV in the germline V gene (reference sequence). Written as DNA, the CDR3 is TGTGCCAGCAGGCCGCAAGGGGGCTCCTACGAGCAGTACTTC. Translation gives CASRPQGGSYEQYF.

This clonotype was detected ten times or more. The chain couples TRBV12-3 or TRBV12-4 to TRBJ2-1; 7 nucleotides line up with TRBD2. The J segment lost 2 bases and the V segment lost 7 bases, leaving 5 bases of the junction unmatched. The CDR3 spans 14 residues. CDR3 nucleotide sequence: TGTGCCAGCAACCTTGGACTAGCCTACAATGAGCAGTTCTTC. Translated: CASNLGLAYNEQFF.

The chain joins TRBV20-1 to TRBJ1-6; D gene ambiguous. V was shortened by 0 bases and J by 4 bases, with 13 bases between the two germline ends. The V gene's germline CDR1 is DFQATT and CDR2 SNEGSKA (reference sequence). The CDR3 contains 16 residues. CDR3 residues: CSARDRSSDYNSPLHF. The CDR3 nucleotides are TGCAGTGCTAGAGATCGCAGCTCGGATTATAATTCACCCCTCCACTTT.

J is TRBJ2-3 and V is TRBV2; TRBD2 matches 10 bases. The CDR3 covers 15 residues. Per germline, CDR1 SNHLY and CDR2 FYNNEI. With 3 bases clipped from V and 4 bases from J, the junction kept 4 bases outside the gene matches. The CDR3 sequence: CASSESSGSADTQYF. In DNA, the CDR3 is TGTGCCAGCAGTGAGTCTAGCGGGAGTGCAGATACGCAGTATTTT.

This chain uses TRBV7-8 with TRBJ2-3; a possible D gene is TRBD1 (7 bases). CDR1 SGHVS and CDR2 FQNEAQ come from the germline V gene. V was cut by 5 bases and J by 2 bases, with 20 bases left in between. The CDR3 consists of 17 residues. CDR3 amino acids: CASSPAFRQGLTDTQYF. The CDR3 DNA reads as TGTGCCAGCAGCCCAGCCTTTCGACAGGGACTCACAGATACGCAGTATTTT.

This clonotype was counted at least ten times. The rearrangement uses TRBV7-8 and TRBJ2-1; weak D call: TRBD1 (6 bases). V was clipped by 4 bases and J by 5 bases, with 15 bases between them. CDR1 and CDR2 (germline): SGHVS, FQNEAQ. CDR3 length equals 15 residues. The CDR3 region has the DNA TGTGCCAGCAGCTCTACAGGGATGGGAAACAATGAGCAGTTCTTC. Amino acids: CASSSTGMGNNEQFF.

This clonotype was detected a few times. This sequence joins TRBV9 and TRBJ1-1; D may be TRBD1 (6 bases). CDR3 length equals 16 residues. V was clipped by 3 bases and J by 2 bases, with 17 bases between them. Germline V gives CDR1 SGDLS, CDR2 YYNGEE. Here the CDR3 reads CASSEYPGGPNTEAFF. The CDR3 region has the DNA TGTGCCAGCAGCGAATACCCCGGGGGGCCAAACACTGAAGCTTTCTTT.